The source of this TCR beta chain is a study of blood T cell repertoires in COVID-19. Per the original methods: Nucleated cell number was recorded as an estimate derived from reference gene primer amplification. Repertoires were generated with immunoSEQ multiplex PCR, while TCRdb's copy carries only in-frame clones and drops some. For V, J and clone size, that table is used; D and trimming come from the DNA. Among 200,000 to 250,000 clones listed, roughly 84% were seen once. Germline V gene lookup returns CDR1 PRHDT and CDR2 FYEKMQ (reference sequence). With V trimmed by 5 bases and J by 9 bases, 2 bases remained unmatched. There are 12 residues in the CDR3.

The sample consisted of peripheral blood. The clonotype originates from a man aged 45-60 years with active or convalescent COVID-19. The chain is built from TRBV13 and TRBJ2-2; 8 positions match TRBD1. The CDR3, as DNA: TGTGCCAGCAGCCGGGACAGGCGGGAGCTGTTTTTT. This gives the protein CASSRDRRELFF.